Sequencing of this T cell receptor beta chain was carried out in a study of T cells after yellow fever vaccination. Broader study findings: Most primary-vaccination clones recurred post-booster (roughly 97% CD4, over 70% CD8). Clonotypes appearing in both CD4 and CD8 compartments existed, and their share was small. High-abundance clonotypes from the bulk population could contaminate FACS-sorted repertoires.

The CDR3 is 17 amino acids. CDR1 and CDR2 (germline): SGHDT, YYEEEE. Trimming at V came to 3 bases and at J to 4 bases, leaving 9 bases not matched to a gene. With respect to this clonotype: The antigen remains unidentified.

TCRdb reprocessed the 5' RACE reads via MiXCR and lists one record per CDR3 protein. The sample carries some 350,000 distinct CDR3 sequences, 3.5% to 4.5% recorded once. The chain uses TRBV5-6 and TRBJ2-1, with TRBD2 matching over 11 bases. The sample here was PBMCs, taken 5 days after the yellow fever booster vaccination. The TCR sequence derives from a man aged 18-30 years who received the YFV17D yellow fever vaccine. CDR3 sequence reads: CASSSTSGEFTYNEQFF. CDR3 nucleotide sequence: TGTGCCAGCAGCTCGACTAGCGGGGAGTTTACATACAATGAGCAGTTCTTC.